This TCR beta chain was profiled in a study of vaccination effects on CD4 cells after COVID-19 (dated by TCRdb to 2021 to 2024). Regarding the complete study: Post-vaccine samples across the study were collected a median of 72 days after the second dose, with a range of 14 to 241. SARS-CoV-2 spike-specific CD4+ TCR repertoires were compared before and after mRNA vaccination in COVID-19 convalescent patients and in infection-naive vaccine recipients. The Oncomine TCR Beta short-read assay on an Illumina iSeq 100 was used to sequence cultures from other donors in the study. Altogether, around ten COVID-19 convalescent patients and 4 SARS-CoV-2-naive healthy vaccine recipients made up the full study.

Taken from the germline V gene (reference sequence), the CDR1 and CDR2 loops are MNHEY and SMNVEV. The CDR3 goes from the cysteine to the phenylalanine over 13 residues. This entry keeps only the CDR3 DNA: 39 bases, framed from base 1. Cut back by 10 bases and 1 base, the V and J ends lie 10 bases apart. On the study overall, not on this receptor specifically: Only a small number of convalescent patients were included, and no early post-infection timepoints were available, which limited the study. At late post-vaccination timepoints, both infection-induced and vaccine-induced clones showed marked clonal contraction, consistent with waning T cell responses. Among healthy vaccine recipients, nearly all vaccine-induced clones were SARS-CoV-2 mono-reactive, and just 1 of 255 was cross-reactive with common cold coronaviruses.

To identify antigen-specific CD4+ T cell clonotypes by their expansion, the ViraFEST assay first stimulated PBMC with viral peptide pools and then applied TCR sequencing. After more than 9 days of culture, CD4+ T cells were isolated with the EasySep CD4+ T cell isolation kit. Each participant received two doses of an mRNA SARS-CoV-2 vaccine, either BNT162b2 or mRNA-1273. Healthy vaccine recipients had no prior SARS-CoV-2 infection, confirmed by negative nucleocapsid antibodies before and after vaccination. Each well held two million PBMC cultured in IMDM containing around 5% human AB serum, 10 IU/ml IL-2 and gentamicin, along with roughly 10 ug/ml peptides. On days 3 and 7, half of the culture medium was replaced with fresh IL-2-containing medium. Each peptide stimulation condition was cultured in triplicate wells unless otherwise noted. Using Ficoll-Paque Plus gradient centrifugation, PBMC were separated from whole blood and then either used fresh or cryopreserved at -140C. The overlapping peptide pools covered the spike proteins of SARS-CoV-2 and of the common cold coronaviruses HCoV-NL63, HCoV-OC43 and HCoV-229E. The QIAamp micro DNA kit was used to extract genomic DNA from the cultured CD4+ T cells.

Points on this clone: Its recognized antigen is unknown. No qualities accompany the bases; no much larger clone lies one base away.

The library relied on the immunoSEQ multiplex PCR assay. DNA from the CD4+ T cells that had been cultured and isolated underwent TCR beta CDR3 sequencing. The authors processed their data as follows. The analysis removed non-productive TCR sequences, trimmed reads to the CDR3 region, and retained only CDR3s that were 7 or more amino acids long. Antigen-specific clonotypes were identified using the MANAFEST web app by comparison of expansion in peptide wells against reference cultures. To count as positive, a clone had to show expansion at FDR<0.05 compared with the reference and with all other wells, an odds ratio above 5, and a frequency above 0.1% in two replicate wells. Cross-reactive clonotypes were defined as significantly expanded in SARS-CoV-2 spike wells and in at least one common cold coronavirus spike condition. Using the stringdist R package, CDR3 similarity was measured by Levenshtein distance, and unrooted trees were constructed with ape in R 3.6.1. Imported from immuneACCESS, the table was reduced by TCRdb to in-frame sequences with V and J called. These copies leave out some clones; in studies compared against another copy, an unresolved V gene accounts for under half, and the cause of the remainder is not known. V and J calls and clone size are as listed in that table; D and trimming were resolved from the DNA. The sample table contains tens of thousands of clones; only one count was recorded for around 75% of them. The top ten clonotypes cover more than 12% of the sample.

The receptor chain draws on TRBV27 and TRBJ2-2; the D gene is perhaps TRBD1, on 6 matching bases. The sequence was collected from a human donor who received a COVID-19 vaccine. This specimen consisted of CD4+ T cells from PBMCs cultured with HCoV-229E spike peptides, obtained after COVID-19 vaccination. The cell subset or site label, as the study defines it: HCoV-229E spike overlapping peptide pool stimulation. This receptor has the CDR3 CATGTLNTGELFF. The bases read TGTGCCACCGGGACACTGAACACCGGGGAGCTGTTTTTT.